Listed below are T cell receptor beta chains from one sample, sequenced in a study of blood T cell repertoires in COVID-19. Method: immunoSEQ multiplex PCR; TCRdb's copy keeps in-frame clones and lacks some. The sample has roughly 230,000 clones; about 80% are singletons. The sequenced sample consisted of peripheral blood. Receptors were obtained from a woman aged 45-65 years with acute or convalescent COVID-19. CDR3s include the opening cysteine and the closing phenylalanine or tryptophan. Each record gives: D gene, V gene, J gene, clone size, CDR3 protein, CDR3 DNA. D genes are given only for firm matches. Not every row has a clone size; where given, it reads once, few, many or a size class.

D gene: -
V gene: TRBV24-1
J gene: TRBJ1-5
clone size: -
CDR3 protein: CATSARGFGNQPQHF
CDR3 DNA: TGTGCCACCAGTGCTCGGGGGTTCGGCAATCAGCCCCAGCATTTT

D gene: TRBD1
V gene: TRBV5-1
J gene: TRBJ1-2
clone size: few
CDR3 protein: CASSWTGGTVSNGYTF
CDR3 DNA: TGCGCCAGCAGCTGGACAGGGGGTACCGTGTCGAATGGCTACACCTTC

D gene: -
V gene: TRBV20-1
J gene: TRBJ1-2
clone size: few
CDR3 protein: CRGDLDGYTF
CDR3 DNA: TGCAGGGGAGATCTTGATGGCTACACCTTC

D gene: -
V gene: TRBV10-3
J gene: TRBJ1-1
clone size: -
CDR3 protein: CATIGGLNTEAFF
CDR3 DNA: TGTGCCACCATCGGGGGGTTGAACACTGAAGCTTTCTTT

D gene: TRBD1
V gene: TRBV19
J gene: TRBJ2-6
clone size: -
CDR3 protein: CASTGQASGANVLTF
CDR3 DNA: TGTGCCAGTACGGGACAGGCTTCTGGGGCCAACGTCCTGACTTTC

D gene: -
V gene: TRBV21-1
J gene: TRBJ1-2
clone size: once
CDR3 protein: CASSNLGSGQHYGYTF
CDR3 DNA: TGTGCCAGCAGCAATTTAGGCTCAGGGCAGCACTATGGCTACACCTTC

D gene: -
V gene: TRBV19
J gene: TRBJ1-2
clone size: -
CDR3 protein: CASSSQDWTGGYTF
CDR3 DNA: TGTGCCAGTAGTTCCCAGGATTGGACTGGTGGCTACACCTTC

D gene: -
V gene: TRBV30
J gene: TRBJ1-6
clone size: -
CDR3 protein: CAWSSTGGSPLHF
CDR3 DNA: TGTGCCTGGAGCTCCACGGGGGGGTCACCCCTCCACTTT

D gene: TRBD2
V gene: TRBV6-5
J gene: TRBJ2-7
clone size: -
CDR3 protein: CASRSGLAAREQYF
CDR3 DNA: TGTGCCAGCAGGTCGGGACTAGCGGCACGCGAGCAGTACTTC

D gene: TRBD1
V gene: TRBV25-1
J gene: TRBJ2-7
clone size: -
CDR3 protein: CASSGQGYEQYF
CDR3 DNA: TGTGCCAGCAGTGGACAGGGCTACGAGCAGTACTTC

D gene: TRBD2
V gene: TRBV5-4
J gene: TRBJ2-1
clone size: -
CDR3 protein: CASSPSGGEQFF
CDR3 DNA: TGTGCCAGCAGCCCTAGCGGGGGTGAGCAGTTCTTC

D gene: TRBD2
V gene: TRBV28
J gene: TRBJ2-1
clone size: -
CDR3 protein: CASRSGGNEQFF
CDR3 DNA: TGTGCCAGCAGGTCGGGGGGCAATGAGCAGTTCTTC

D gene: -
V gene: TRBV21-1
J gene: TRBJ2-7
clone size: once
CDR3 protein: CASISRRLSAVDEQYF
CDR3 DNA: TGTGCCAGCATCTCCCGAAGGCTCTCGGCGGTTGACGAGCAGTACTTC

D gene: TRBD2
V gene: TRBV28
J gene: TRBJ2-1
clone size: -
CDR3 protein: CASRVGLADSEQFF
CDR3 DNA: TGTGCCAGCAGGGTAGGACTAGCGGATAGTGAGCAGTTCTTC

D gene: -
V gene: TRBV5-4
J gene: TRBJ2-6
clone size: -
CDR3 protein: CASSSGFSGANVLTF
CDR3 DNA: TGTGCCAGCAGCTCGGGATTTTCTGGGGCCAACGTCCTGACTTTC

D gene: TRBD1
V gene: TRBV7-9
J gene: TRBJ1-2
clone size: -
CDR3 protein: CASSLEGTDGYTF
CDR3 DNA: TGTGCCAGCAGCTTAGAAGGGACAGATGGCTACACCTTC

D gene: TRBD2
V gene: TRBV7-3
J gene: TRBJ2-1
clone size: -
CDR3 protein: CASSPGLAGGTEQFF
CDR3 DNA: TGTGCCAGCAGCCCGGGACTAGCGGGGGGTACGGAGCAGTTCTTC

D gene: TRBD1
V gene: TRBV6-5
J gene: TRBJ2-1
clone size: -
CDR3 protein: CASSYPGTGRQFF
CDR3 DNA: TGTGCCAGCAGTTACCCAGGGACAGGGAGGCAGTTCTTC

D gene: -
V gene: TRBV5-4
J gene: TRBJ1-5
clone size: -
CDR3 protein: CASSLGGISNQPQHF
CDR3 DNA: TGTGCCAGCAGCTTGGGCGGGATTAGCAATCAGCCCCAGCATTTT